A selection of T cell receptor beta chains follows, all from one sample in a study of response to subunit inactivated influenza vaccine. MiXCR, run by TCRdb on the RT-PCR reads, gives a single entry per CDR3 protein. The sample carries about 780,000 distinct CDR3 sequences, roughly 20% recorded once. Specimen: PBMCs from blood, collected 5 days after vaccination. Receptors originate from a man in his fifties or sixties who received an inactivated influenza vaccine. Both conserved end residues are part of each CDR3. The order of the fields is clone size, D gene, V gene, J gene, CDR3 protein, CDR3 DNA. The D gene is left open where the match is weak. Some rows mark clone size as missing; the rest say once, few, many or name a class of expanded clone.

>.|.|TRBV9|TRBJ1-1
CASSPGHPNTEAFF
TGTGCCAGCAGCCCGGGACACCCGAACACTGAAGCTTTCTTT
>few|TRBD1|TRBV4-2|TRBJ1-6
CASSRSGTGRSPLHF
TGTGCCAGCAGCCGTTCCGGGACAGGCCGTTCACCCCTCCACTTT
>few|.|TRBV3-1|TRBJ2-6
CASSSSWEISGANVLTF
TGTGCCAGCAGCAGTAGCTGGGAGATCTCTGGGGCCAACGTCCTGACTTTC
>few|.|TRBV20-1|TRBJ2-5
CSASTGIQETQYF
TGCAGTGCATCGACCGGGATCCAAGAGACCCAGTACTTC
>few|TRBD2|TRBV7-2|TRBJ2-7
CASSLAGPTSGFSYEQYF
TGTGCCAGCAGCTTAGCGGGCCCGACTAGCGGGTTCTCCTACGAGCAGTACTTC
>many|TRBD2|TRBV5-1|TRBJ2-5
CASRSGTSGVQETQYF
TGCGCCAGCAGATCCGGGACTAGCGGGGTCCAAGAGACCCAGTACTTC
>few|TRBD1|TRBV4-3|TRBJ2-3
CASSQDEQGRSDTQYF
TGCGCCAGCAGCCAAGATGAACAGGGGAGATCAGATACGCAGTATTTT
>.|.|TRBV18|TRBJ1-2
CASSPPRGDRSNYGYTF
TGTGCCAGCTCACCGCCTCGCGGGGACCGCTCTAACTATGGCTACACCTTC
>few|TRBD2|TRBV7-6|TRBJ2-5
CASSPLRTSGVPKLQETQYF
TGTGCCAGCAGCCCCCTGAGGACTAGCGGGGTACCTAAACTGCAAGAGACCCAGTACTTC
>.|TRBD2|TRBV7-8|TRBJ2-5
CASSSPGGAQETQYF
TGTGCCAGCAGCTCCCCGGGAGGCGCCCAAGAGACCCAGTACTTC
>.|.|TRBV5-1|TRBJ1-1
CASSLGLRGTEAFF
TGCGCCAGCAGCTTGGGACTCCGGGGCACTGAAGCTTTCTTT
>.|.|TRBV6-1|TRBJ1-1
CASSEGVGRRNTEAFF
TGTGCCAGCAGTGAAGGTGTCGGACGGAGGAACACTGAAGCTTTCTTT
>.|.|TRBV7-6|TRBJ2-7
CASTGGGAYEQYF
TGTGCCAGCACCGGGGGCGGGGCCTACGAGCAGTACTTC
>.|TRBD2|TRBV13|TRBJ2-7
CASSPSSGGSYEQYF
TGTGCCAGCAGCCCCTCTTCCGGGGGGTCCTACGAGCAGTACTTC
>few|.|TRBV12-3/TRBV12-4|TRBJ1-4
CASSGREKLFF
TGTGCCAGCAGTGGACGGGAAAAACTGTTTTTT
>many|.|TRBV7-8|TRBJ2-1
CASSLNRMNEQFF
TGTGCCAGCAGCTTAAATAGAATGAATGAGCAGTTCTTC
>.|.|TRBV15|TRBJ1-1
CATSRERGGTEAFF
TGTGCCACCAGCAGAGAACGGGGGGGCACTGAAGCTTTCTTT
>.|.|TRBV10-3|TRBJ2-2
CAIQGFSTGELFF
TGTGCGATCCAGGGGTTCAGCACCGGGGAGCTGTTTTTT
>few|.|TRBV20-1|TRBJ2-6
CSARDFGTNVLTF
TGCAGTGCTAGAGATTTTGGTACCAACGTCCTGACTTTC
>.|.|TRBV9|TRBJ2-7
CASSVGTLSTPTYEQYF
TGTGCCAGCAGCGTAGGCACTTTATCGACACCGACCTACGAGCAGTACTTC
>.|.|TRBV29-1|TRBJ1-1
CSVVRDHTEAFF
TGCAGCGTAGTCAGGGATCACACTGAAGCTTTCTTT
>many|.|TRBV10-3|TRBJ2-2
CAIRDTGPGELFF
TGTGCCATCAGGGACACCGGACCCGGGGAGCTGTTTTTT
>few|.|TRBV5-1|TRBJ2-5
CASSLLGVPETQYF
TGCGCCAGCAGCTTGCTGGGGGTCCCAGAGACCCAGTACTTC
>.|.|TRBV11-2|TRBJ2-5
CASSLDLGVGTQYF
TGTGCCAGCAGCTTAGATCTGGGGGTCGGGACCCAGTACTTC
>.|.|TRBV7-3|TRBJ2-1
CASSSGDPSYNEQFF
TGTGCCAGCAGCTCGGGCGATCCCTCCTACAATGAGCAGTTCTTC
>.|.|TRBV10-3|TRBJ2-7
CAISDPPTGVWYEQYF
TGTGCCATCAGCGATCCCCCGACAGGTGTGTGGTACGAGCAGTACTTC
>.|.|TRBV5-1|TRBJ2-1
CASSLANRGSNNEQFF
TGCGCCAGCAGCTTGGCCAATCGGGGCAGTAACAATGAGCAGTTCTTC
>many|.|TRBV5-1|TRBJ1-2
CASSSTGAEGYGYTF
TGCGCCAGCAGCTCCACCGGGGCCGAGGGCTATGGCTACACCTTC
>.|.|TRBV10-3|TRBJ1-5
CAISESGDSNQPQHF
TGTGCCATCAGTGAGTCGGGGGACAGCAATCAGCCCCAGCATTTT
>few|.|TRBV6-1|TRBJ2-3
CASSKIALDTQYF
TGTGCCAGCAGTAAGATAGCGCTAGATACGCAGTATTTT
>.|.|TRBV29-1|TRBJ1-1
CCASEGDTEAFF
TGCTGCGCATCGGAGGGCGACACTGAAGCTTTCTTT